Listed below are T cell receptor beta chains from one sample, sequenced in a study of blood T cell repertoires in COVID-19. Only in-frame clones appear in the TCRdb table, and some are missing; sequencing was by immunoSEQ multiplex PCR. This table has 120,000 to 150,000 clones, approximately 86% appearing once. Sequencing input: PBMCs or T cells enriched from blood (not recorded which). Receptors were obtained from a middle-aged woman who had recovered from COVID-19. The CDR3 runs from the conserved cysteine through the conserved F or W. The D gene is left open where the match is weak.

>TRBV2|11|NA|TRBJ1-2
CAKQDLHGYTF
TGTGCCAAACAGGACCTTCATGGCTACACCTTC
>TRBV5-1|13|NA|TRBJ1-1
CASSRTGNTEAFF
TGCGCCAGCAGCAGAACAGGGAACACTGAAGCTTTCTTT
>TRBV2|16|TRBD1|TRBJ1-4
CASSDPPGQFNEKLFF
TGTGCCAGCAGTGACCCCCCGGGACAGTTTAATGAAAAACTGTTTTTT
>TRBV5-1|15|NA|TRBJ1-1
CASSLEAGVNTEAFF
TGCGCCAGCAGCTTGGAAGCAGGGGTGAACACTGAAGCTTTCTTT
>TRBV6-1|14|NA|TRBJ1-4
CASSEVGSVAKLFF
TGTGCCAGCAGTGAAGTGGGGAGTGTGGCAAAACTGTTTTTT
>TRBV5-1|13|NA|TRBJ2-7
CASSPGQIYEQYF
TGCGCCAGCAGCCCTGGACAGATCTACGAGCAGTACTTC
>TRBV27|15|NA|TRBJ1-5
CASSQDKYSNQPQHF
TGTGCCAGCAGCCAGGACAAGTATAGCAATCAGCCCCAGCATTTT
>TRBV21-1|11|NA|TRBJ1-6
CASSCGGPLHF
TGTGCCAGCAGCTGCGGCGGACCCCTCCACTTT
>TRBV18|13|NA|TRBJ2-5
CASSPGHEETQYF
TGTGCCAGCTCACCAGGGCATGAAGAGACCCAGTACTTC
>TRBV7-8|15|NA|TRBJ2-2
CASSLVLENTGELFF
TGTGCCAGCAGCTTAGTCCTAGAAAACACCGGGGAGCTGTTTTTT